These 20 T cell receptor beta chains were sequenced from one sample in a study of T cell responses to AZD1222 COVID-19 vaccine. The repertoire was sequenced with immunoSEQ multiplex PCR; TCRdb's copy has only in-frame clones and lacks some. This table holds more than 80,000 clones, 80% to 90% found once. This sample comprised peripheral blood, obtained 28 days after the second AZD1222 dose. The receptors stem from an adult who received the AZD1222 COVID-19 vaccine.

The rearrangement links TRBV28 to TRBJ1-2; no firm D call. Germline V gives CDR1 MDHEN, CDR2 SYDVKM. CDR3 length equals 15 residues. The ends were cut back, 3 bases at V and 2 bases at J, with 13 bases in the middle. In DNA, the CDR3 is TGTGCCAGCAGTTTCAATTTGGGAGGGAACTATGGCTACACCTTC. This sequence encodes CASSFNLGGNYGYTF.

V usage is TRBV6-1 and J usage is TRBJ2-2; 7 nucleotides align to TRBD1. This CDR3 comprises 14 residues. CDR1 and CDR2 from the germline V gene are MNHNS and SASEGT. V trimming: 1 base; J trimming: 7 bases; junction bases outside the gene matches: 3. Here the CDR3 reads CASSEGRGIGELFF. The CDR3 region has the DNA TGTGCCAGCAGTGAAGGCAGGGGGATCGGGGAGCTGTTTTTT.

The chain has TRBV7-2 and TRBJ2-2, with 11 positions matching TRBD2. This CDR3 is built from 16 residues. Germline assignment: CDR1 SGHTA and CDR2 FQGNSA. Trimming cost V 5 bases and J 4 bases; bases outside gene matches: 6. Here the CDR3 DNA reads TGTGCCAGCAGCCCTCTGACTAGCGGGGCCACCGGGGAGCTGTTTTTT. This gives the protein CASSPLTSGATGELFF.

The chain uses TRBV6-5 and TRBJ1-5; no clear D. This CDR3 contains 13 residues. V lost 6 bases, J lost 3 bases, and 9 bases lay in between. The V gene's germline CDR1 is MNHEY and CDR2 SVGAGI. The CDR3 coding sequence is TGTGCCAGCAGACCGACGAACAATCAGCCCCAGCATTTT. Translating gives CASRPTNNQPQHF.

The genes are TRBV28 and TRBJ2-3; TRBD2 agrees at 7 bases. This CDR3 is 16 amino acids long. J gave up 0 bases and V 5 bases, and 8 bases lay outside the gene matches. Germline V gene sequence: CDR1 MDHEN, CDR2 SYDVKM. The CDR3 loop is CASSTYLAESTDTQYF. The CDR3 region has the DNA TGTGCCAGCAGTACATACCTAGCGGAGAGCACAGATACGCAGTATTTT.

The V gene is TRBV28, the J gene TRBJ2-7, with D hard to call. Trimming removed 2 bases from V and 5 bases from J, with 7 bases in between. In germline, CDR1 is MDHEN, CDR2 SYDVKM. CDR3 length: 12 residues. The CDR3 DNA follows: TGTGCCAGCAGTTTACTGGGCGACGAGCAGTACTTC. Encoded protein: CASSLLGDEQYF.

This chain links TRBV6-2 or TRBV6-3 with TRBJ2-7, with 11 bases identical to TRBD2. In germline, CDR1 is MNHEY, CDR2 SVGEGT. Unmatched junction bases numbered 7, after V lost 4 bases and J lost 5 bases. The CDR3 is 15 residues long. The CDR3 bases are TGTGCCAGCAGTTCTAGCGGGAGGCCTCGCGACGAGCAGTACTTC. Translation: CASSSSGRPRDEQYF.

This chain connects TRBV11-2 to TRBJ2-7, with a tentative D call TRBD1 (6 bases). The germline V gene encodes CDR1 SGHAT and CDR2 FQNNGV. V shed 1 base and J shed 5 bases, with 15 bases lying between them. The CDR3 is 15 amino acids. The CDR3 is CASSLAARQADEQYF. The CDR3 DNA reads TGTGCCAGCAGCTTAGCGGCGAGACAGGCCGACGAGCAGTACTTC.

This clone was recorded once. The V and J genes are TRBV7-6 and TRBJ2-7; a weak D match, TRBD1 (5 bases). The CDR3 covers 13 residues. Trimming cost V 4 bases and J 7 bases, with 14 bases left between them. Per the germline V gene, CDR1 is SGHVS and CDR2 is FNYEAQ. The CDR3: CASSSGPQGEQYF. For the CDR3, the DNA is TGTGCCAGCAGCTCCGGACCCCAGGGAGAGCAGTACTTC.

The chain is built from TRBV6-5 and TRBJ2-1; D uncertain. The germline V gene encodes CDR1 MNHEY and CDR2 SVGAGI. CDR3 length equals 10 residues. V lost 7 bases and J lost 9, with 7 bases in between. The CDR3 bases are TGTGCCAGCAATACTGGTGAGCAGTTCTTC. This gives the protein CASNTGEQFF.

The chain uses TRBV23-1 and TRBJ2-7; D call uncertain. TRBV23-1 is noted as an ORF with a role that remains uncertain. The V end lost 1 base, the J end lost 0 bases, and 10 bases lay between the germline ends. This CDR3 region has 15 residues. In DNA form, the CDR3 reads TGCGCCAGCAGTCAATTACTGGCGGACTCCTACGAGCAGTACTTC. The encoded protein is CASSQLLADSYEQYF.

This clone has only one observation. The chain is built from TRBV28 and TRBJ1-2, with D unresolved. The V and J ends lost 6 bases and 0 bases respectively, with 11 bases between them. Germline assignment: CDR1 MDHEN and CDR2 SYDVKM. The CDR3 totals 14 residues. CDR3 region: CASRSAVSNYGYTF. The CDR3 bases are TGTGCCAGCAGGTCCGCGGTCTCTAACTATGGCTACACCTTC.

The chain couples TRBV5-6 to TRBJ1-1; the D is unclear. This CDR3 contains 13 residues. CDR1 and CDR2 from the germline V gene are SGHDT and YYEEEE. Between the trimmed V and J ends, which lost 0 bases and 5 bases, there was a span of 8 bases. CDR3 residues: CASSLVKVTEAFF. As DNA, the CDR3 is TGTGCCAGCAGCTTGGTCAAGGTAACTGAAGCTTTCTTT.

This chain uses TRBV29-1 with TRBJ2-6, with D tentatively TRBD2 (7 bases). This CDR3 spans 18 amino acids. Trimming left V 0 bases short and J 0 bases short, with 15 bases between. From germline, CDR1 is SQVTM and CDR2 ANQGSEA. The CDR3 DNA is TGCAGCGTTGAAGAGCGAAAGGGGGGGATCTCTGGGGCCAACGTCCTGACTTTC. Protein sequence: CSVEERKGGISGANVLTF.

The V gene is TRBV11-3, the J gene TRBJ2-2; D might be TRBD1 (6 bases). V lost 4 bases and J lost 7, with 10 bases in between. CDR3 length equals 13 residues. Germline CDR1 is SGHNT and CDR2 is YENEEA. The CDR3 DNA follows: TGTGCCAGCAGCTACAGGGTCGGCGGGGAGCTGTTTTTT. Translation: CASSYRVGGELFF.

The rearrangement links TRBV6-5 to TRBJ2-1, with D perhaps TRBD1 or TRBD2 (5 bases each). Deletions cut 6 bases from V and 5 bases from J, with 11 bases between. This CDR3 is built from 13 residues. Germline assignment: CDR1 MNHEY and CDR2 SVGAGI. The CDR3 spells CASSRVGDNEQFF. The CDR3 DNA reads TGTGCCAGCAGCCGAGTGGGGGACAATGAGCAGTTCTTC.

The chain is built from TRBV7-2 and TRBJ2-3; D possibly corresponds to TRBD1 (5 bases). This CDR3 has 15 residues. Germline V CDR1 and CDR2: SGHTA, FQGNSA. The ends were cut back, 1 base at V and 0 bases at J, with 8 bases in the middle. CDR3 DNA: TGTGCCAGCAGCTTAGAGGGGAAAAGCACAGATACGCAGTATTTT. Its protein is CASSLEGKSTDTQYF.

The V call is TRBV19, the J call TRBJ1-1; D is unclear. Germline-derived CDR1 and CDR2 are LNHDA and SQIVND (reference sequence). V was pared by 4 bases and J by 2 bases, with 8 bases between. CDR3 length: 13 residues. The CDR3 nucleotides read TGTGCCAGTAGTACCGCAGGAAACACTGAAGCTTTCTTT. Translation: CASSTAGNTEAFF.

This chain links TRBV2 with TRBJ2-3, with a weak D call TRBD1 (7 bases). V was shortened by 2 bases and J by 2 bases, with 11 bases between the two germline ends. Germline assignment: CDR1 SNHLY and CDR2 FYNNEI. This CDR3 is 15 amino acids long. CDR3 DNA: TGTGCCAGCAGTGAACAGGGGGGACACACAGATACGCAGTATTTT. Translating gives CASSEQGGHTDTQYF. Filled out from reference TRBV2 and TRBJ2-3, the complete variable domain reads EPEVTQTPSHQVTQMGQEVILRCVPISNHLYFYWYRQILGQKVEFLVSFYNNEISEKSEIFDDQFSVERPDGSNFTLKIRSTKLEDSAMYFCASSEQGGHTDTQYFGPGTRLTVL.

J is TRBJ1-1 and V is TRBV6-4; D is unclear. The CDR3 sequence is 13 residues long. CDR1 is MRHNA and CDR2 is SNTAGT in the germline V gene. The V end lost 0 bases, the J end lost 5 bases, and 7 bases lay between the germline ends. The CDR3 DNA reads TGTGCCAGCAGTGACTCGGCGGGTACTGAAGCTTTCTTT. Its protein is CASSDSAGTEAFF.